This T cell receptor (beta chain) comes out of a study of control samples from healthy donors and cancer patients. Sequenced by immunoSEQ multiplex PCR; TCRdb stores in-frame clones only, minus some. The data show fewer than 40,000 clones, with 80% to 95% seen just once and 1.7% held by the top ten. The germline gives CDR1 SGHTS, CDR2 YDEGEE. The trim removed 4 bases at V and 8 bases at J, leaving 14 bases unmatched. The CDR3 is 15 amino acids. The origin of this receptor is a man aged 35-49 years with colorectal cancer. The chain couples TRBV5-8 to TRBJ1-1; 7 bases fit TRBD1. Sequenced material: PBMCs. The CDR3 DNA sequence: TGTGCCAGCAGCCGTGGGACAGACCCGCGCCGGGAAGCTTTCTTT. It specifies CASSRGTDPRREAFF.